What follows describes a single T cell receptor (beta chain). Its antigen is unknown. This sample stems from a study of Ad26.COV2.S vaccination and SARS-CoV-2 variants. Study observations and caveats: CD8+ and CD4+ T cells specific for spike reportedly responded with substantial breadth after vaccination.

Treatment specified: approximately 18 received Ad26.COV2.S at low or high dose, single or two shots; five or six received placebo; per-sample allocation not given. Sampling took place 63 days after the first vaccine or placebo injection. Here immunoSEQ multiplex PCR was the method, and the copy in TCRdb shows in-frame clones only, minus some. There are around 320,000 clones in the sample; more than 70% occur only once, and 1.9% lies in the top ten. The receptor was isolated from a person between 18 and 65 years old who received the Ad26.COV2.S COVID-19 vaccine or a placebo. The sequencing here drew on peripheral blood, taken in a trial of Ad26.COV2.S vaccine versus placebo.

The CDR3 DNA reads TGTGCCAGCGTCGGGTCTATTAACTATGGCTACACCTTC. Residues: CASVGSINYGYTF. The V call is TRBV2, the J call TRBJ1-2, with D unclear. The CDR3 spans 13 residues. The germline V gene encodes CDR1 SNHLY and CDR2 FYNNEI. V was shortened by 8 bases and J by 1 base, with 11 bases between the two germline ends.